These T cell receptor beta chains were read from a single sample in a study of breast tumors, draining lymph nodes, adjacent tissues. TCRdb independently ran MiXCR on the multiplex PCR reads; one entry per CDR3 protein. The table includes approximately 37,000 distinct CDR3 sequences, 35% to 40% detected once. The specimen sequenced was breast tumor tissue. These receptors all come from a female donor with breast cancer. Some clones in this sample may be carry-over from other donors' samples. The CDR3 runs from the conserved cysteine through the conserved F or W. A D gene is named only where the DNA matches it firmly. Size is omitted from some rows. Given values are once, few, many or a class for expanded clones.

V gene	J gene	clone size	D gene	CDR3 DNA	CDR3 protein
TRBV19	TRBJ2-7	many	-	TGTGCCAGTAGTATAGGTCTAGTCCCAGCCTACGAGCAGTACTTC	CASSIGLVPAYEQYF
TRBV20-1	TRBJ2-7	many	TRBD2	TGCAGTGCTAGAGAACTAGCGGGAGAGAGCTCCTACGAGCAGTACTTC	CSARELAGESSYEQYF
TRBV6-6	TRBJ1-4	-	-	TGTGCCAGCCGCGGGGGGCGGGCCGCTAATGAAAAACTGTTTTTT	CASRGGRAANEKLFF
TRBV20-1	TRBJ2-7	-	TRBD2	TGCAGTGCTAGCTTACTAGCGGGAGGTGAGCAGTACTTC	CSASLLAGGEQYF
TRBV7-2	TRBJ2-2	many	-	TGTGCCAGCAGCTTGGTCGCCGGGATGAACACCGGGGAGCTGTTTTTT	CASSLVAGMNTGELFF
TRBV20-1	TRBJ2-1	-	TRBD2	TGCAGTGCTAGAAGCGAGCGACTAGCCGCCTCCTACAATGAGCAGTTCTTC	CSARSERLAASYNEQFF
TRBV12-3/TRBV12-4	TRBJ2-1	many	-	TGTGCCAGCAGTCGTCGATCTGACAGCTACAATGAGCAGTTCTTC	CASSRRSDSYNEQFF
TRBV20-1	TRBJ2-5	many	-	TGCAGTGCTAGAGATGGGGCCAGTTGGGAGACCCAGTACTTC	CSARDGASWETQYF
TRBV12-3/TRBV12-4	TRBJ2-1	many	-	TGTGCCAGCAGCGCCGTCAGGGCTAGTGAGCAGTTCTTC	CASSAVRASEQFF
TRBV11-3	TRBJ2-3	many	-	TGTGCCAGCAGCTTAGACCAGGGCACAGATACGCAGTATTTT	CASSLDQGTDTQYF
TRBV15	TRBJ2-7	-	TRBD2	TGTGCCACCAGCAGTGAGGGCGGGAGGGTCACCTACGAGCAGTACTTC	CATSSEGGRVTYEQYF
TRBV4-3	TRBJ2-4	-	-	TGCGCCAGCAGCCGGGATAGCGGGACAGCCGAAAACATTCAGTACTTC	CASSRDSGTAENIQYF